These 4 T cell receptor beta chains share one sample of origin, sequenced in a study of blood T cell repertoires in COVID-19. Using immunoSEQ multiplex PCR, the repertoire was profiled, and TCRdb retains in-frame clones only, with some absent. The sample yields around 75,000 clones, around nine tenths seen once. The sequenced sample consisted of peripheral blood. All receptors come from a man aged 55 to 70 with acute or convalescent COVID-19.

The V and J genes are TRBV5-5 and TRBJ1-2, with 9 positions matching TRBD1. The germline V gene encodes CDR1 SGHKS and CDR2 YYEKEE (reference sequence). With V trimmed by 3 bases and J by 5 bases, 5 bases remained unmatched. The CDR3 consists of 14 residues. The CDR3 DNA is TGTGCCAGCAGCTCGGGACAGGGATCGTATGGCTACACCTTC. It specifies CASSSGQGSYGYTF. Combining the CDR3 with reference TRBV5-5 and TRBJ1-2 gives the whole variable domain DAGVTQSPTHLIKTRGQQVTLRCSPISGHKSVSWYQQVLGQGPQFIFQYYEKEERGRGNFPDRFSARQFPNYSSELNVNALLLGDSALYLCASSSGQGSYGYTFGSGTRLTVV.

V is TRBV3-1 (or the pseudogene TRBV3-2) and J is TRBJ1-1, with D perhaps TRBD1 (5 bases). Germline V gene lookup returns CDR1 LGHDT and CDR2 YNNKEL (reference sequence). Between the trimmed V and J ends, which lost 0 bases and 3 bases, there was a span of 17 bases. This CDR3 is 17 amino acids long. CDR3 loop: CASSQDRWTMLHTEAFF. The CDR3 coding sequence is TGTGCCAGCAGCCAAGATCGTTGGACAATGCTACACACTGAAGCTTTCTTT.

The chain employs TRBV5-1 and TRBJ2-4; TRBD2 agrees at 9 bases. The CDR3 is 17 residues long. The J segment lost 6 bases and the V segment lost 10 bases, leaving 20 bases of the junction unmatched. Germline-derived CDR1 and CDR2 are SGHRS and YFSETQ. DNA of the CDR3: TGCGCCCGCTGGGGCGGCGGGGGGGGGAATAAGGGAAACATTCAGTACTTC. It is translated as CARWGGGGGNKGNIQYF.

This sequence joins TRBV5-8 and TRBJ2-4; tentatively, D is TRBD1 (6 bases). Trimming cost V 4 bases and J 9 bases, with 23 bases left between them. The CDR3 totals 16 residues. Germline V gene data show CDR1 as SGHTS and CDR2 as YDEGEE. CDR3 sequence (DNA): TGTGCCAGCAGCACACGACAGGCCGCTCAGGACGGCATTCAGTACTTC. Its translation: CASSTRQAAQDGIQYF.